The source of this T cell receptor beta chain is a study of neurological immune-mediated disorders. Trimming removed 8 bases at V and 7 bases at J, with 14 bases between. Germline CDR1 is SGHAT and CDR2 is FQNNGV. The CDR3 sequence is 13 residues long. The healthy controls volunteered at a blood bank in Maryland, USA. Libraries used 2 million unsorted PBMCs kept frozen in RNAlater. TCRdb reanalysed the 5' RACE reads using MiXCR and keeps one entry per CDR3 protein. The repertoire includes 80,000 or so distinct CDR3 sequences, roughly 10% of them detected once, and about 1.8% sits in the top ten. The sample holds many counts of this clonotype.

J is TRBJ1-4 and V is TRBV11-2; D gene unclear. Sample: PBMCs. The receptor was isolated from a man over 45 in good health. CDR3 sequence reads: CASAWGSSEKLFF. CDR3 DNA sequence: TGTGCCAGCGCCTGGGGTTCAAGTGAAAAACTGTTTTTT.